This TCR beta chain was retrieved from a study of beta chain features in type 1 diabetes. Per the germline V gene, CDR1 is SQVTM and CDR2 is ANQGSEA. The length of the CDR3 is 14 residues. V shed 8 bases and J shed 4 bases, with 20 bases lying between them. A sort by CD45RO/CCR7/CD25/CD127/CD95/CD27 yielded CD4+ naive, central memory, regulatory and stem cell-like memory cells. Over 95% purity was reached by all sorted populations. Study-wide findings and caveats: In type 1 diabetes patients, VDJ junctions had fewer insertions; deletions at these junctions were more frequent. Since sequencing was performed on cDNA, cells with high TCR expression could be over-represented.

The investigators reverse transcribed all of the isolated RNA, so they sequenced expressed TCRB transcripts. This table comes from immunoSEQ multiplex PCR, and its TCRdb copy is limited to in-frame clones, with some not included. Of 350,000 to 450,000 clones in the sample, over 13% are singletons; the top ten hold approximately 0.02%. A word on this clone: Its target is not known.

The chain joins TRBV29-1 to TRBJ1-2, with D possibly TRBD1 on 5 matching bases. What was sequenced was naive CD4+ T cells from blood. This clonotype originated in a woman younger than 30 in good health. This CDR3 reads CSSRVDGAGYGYTF. In nucleotides, the CDR3 is TGCAGCTCTAGGGTGGATGGGGCAGGCTATGGCTACACCTTC.